This entry lists 4 T cell receptor beta chains sequenced from one sample in a study of T cells in pancreatic ductal adenocarcinoma listed by TCRdb under 2017. To prepare the library, the immunoSEQ multiplex PCR assay was applied. TCRdb's version of the immuneACCESS table is confined to in-frame rearrangements and falls short of the full clone set. An unresolved V gene accounts for under half of the shortfall where checked; the remainder is of unknown origin. This sample comprises about 98,000 clones, about 96% of them detected only once. The biggest ten clones account for around 3.2% of the sample. Pancreatic ductal adenocarcinoma patients who had undergone surgery without neoadjuvant therapy were selected. The material sequenced was PBMCs. These receptors came from a human donor with pancreatic ductal adenocarcinoma.

The chain joins TRBV6-5 to TRBJ2-3; possible D gene TRBD2, 6 bases. Trimming cost V 2 bases and J 1 base, with 10 bases left between them. The length of the CDR3 is 15 residues. The germline CDR1 and CDR2 sequences are MNHEY and SVGAGI. CDR3 sequence (DNA): TGTGCCAGCAGTTACGGGAGGAGAGGCACAGATACGCAGTATTTT. Amino acids: CASSYGRRGTDTQYF.

The genes are TRBV4-1 and TRBJ2-5; 9 bases are shared with TRBD2. The CDR3 loop spans 15 amino acids. Trimming removed 2 bases from V and 5 bases from J; junction bases left unmatched: 6. The germline V gene has CDR1 MGHRA and CDR2 YSYEKL. The CDR3 coding sequence is TGCGCCAGCAGCCAACAAGCGGGAGGAGGGGAGACCCAGTACTTC. Protein sequence: CASSQQAGGGETQYF.

This chain links TRBV2 with TRBJ2-1, with 9 bases aligning to TRBD1. J was trimmed by 14 bases and V by 7 bases; bases with no gene match: 6. Germline assignment: CDR1 SNHLY and CDR2 FYNNEI. This CDR3 has 11 residues. CDR3 coding DNA: TGTGCCAGCACTACCCGGGACAGGGAGTTCTTC. Translating it yields CASTTRDREFF.

This sequence joins TRBV6-6 and TRBJ1-5; 7 bases are shared with TRBD1. This CDR3 spans 14 amino acids. Germline lookup yields CDR1 MNHNY and CDR2 SVGAGI (reference sequence). Trimming took 7 bases from V and 1 from J; bases not matched to a gene: 4. The CDR3 DNA sequence: TGTGCCAGCAACCGGGACAGCAGCAATCAGCCCCAGCATTTT. This gives the protein CASNRDSSNQPQHF.